The 5 T cell receptor beta chains presented below share a single source sample, sequenced in a study of cytomegalovirus exposure and HLA in healthy donors. Use of 60 Vbeta and 13 Jbeta primers characterized the PCR. Produced via immunoSEQ multiplex PCR; TCRdb's table is partial and in-frame only. The sample has 110,000 or so clones, less than 85% seen once. The sequenced sample consisted of PBMCs. These receptors were collected from a man aged 45-65 years in good health and CMV-seropositive.

The genes are TRBV5-1 and TRBJ2-5; 11 bases are a match to TRBD2. Germline V gives CDR1 SGHRS, CDR2 YFSETQ. Trimming at V came to 5 bases and at J to 4 bases, leaving 10 bases not matched to a gene. The CDR3 has 16 amino acids. The CDR3 bases are TGCGCCAGCAGATCGGGTAGCGGGAGGGCAGGAGAGACCCAGTACTTC. Translated, it gives CASRSGSGRAGETQYF.

The V and J genes are TRBV6-5 and TRBJ2-7; D remains unclear. V dropped 6 bases and J dropped 7 bases, with 10 bases sitting between them. The CDR3 is 11 residues long. From germline, CDR1 is MNHEY and CDR2 SVGAGI. CDR3 amino acids: CASRRVEEQYF. CDR3 bases: TGTGCCAGCAGACGGGTGGAAGAGCAGTACTTC.

This clone appeared a few times. The genes are TRBV2 and TRBJ1-1, with D maybe TRBD1 (5 bases). Per germline, CDR1 SNHLY and CDR2 FYNNEI. The CDR3 has 16 amino acids. V was clipped by 2 bases and J by 4 bases, with 17 bases between them. The CDR3 region is CASSERVGGSGTEAFF. CDR3 DNA sequence: TGTGCCAGCAGTGAACGGGTGGGGGGGTCGGGCACTGAAGCTTTCTTT.

V and J are TRBV25-1 and TRBJ2-2; D is possibly TRBD2 (6 bases). Germline V gene lookup returns CDR1 MGHDK and CDR2 SYGVNS. The CDR3 loop spans 16 amino acids. With 3 bases removed from V and 1 base from J, the gap between germline ends came to 12 bases. CDR3 sequence (DNA): TGTGCCAGCAGTGACGGGGGACGGAAGAACACCGGGGAGCTGTTTTTT. This encodes CASSDGGRKNTGELFF.

The V and J genes are TRBV29-1 and TRBJ1-1; D is perhaps TRBD1 (6 bases). V dropped 8 bases and J dropped 2 bases, with 15 bases sitting between them. In germline, CDR1 is SQVTM, CDR2 ANQGSEA. This CDR3 spans 13 amino acids. The CDR3: CSTLGQSNTEAFF. In DNA, the CDR3 is TGCAGCACTCTAGGACAGAGTAACACTGAAGCTTTCTTT.